A single sample gave rise to the 19 T cell receptor beta chains below, sequenced in a study of technical replicates of blood from a handful of donors. Assay used: immunoSEQ multiplex PCR; TCRdb lists only in-frame clones, some missing. This table holds just under 100,000 clones, roughly 96% found once. Sequenced material: T cells isolated from PBMCs. The receptor set was obtained from a human donor in good health.

The chain uses TRBV5-4 and TRBJ1-1, with TRBD1 identical over 8 bases. Per germline, CDR1 SGHNT and CDR2 YYREEE (reference sequence). The CDR3 has 14 residues. Trimming removed 3 bases from V and 2 bases from J; junction bases left unmatched: 3. The CDR3 bases are TGTGCCAGCAGCTCCACAGGGGGAAACACTGAAGCTTTCTTT. It is translated as CASSSTGGNTEAFF.

The chain links TRBV5-4 to TRBJ2-1; 12 nucleotides line up with TRBD2. From germline, CDR1 is SGHNT and CDR2 YYREEE (reference sequence). The trim removed 2 bases at V and 7 bases at J, leaving 4 bases unmatched. The CDR3 loop spans 15 amino acids. CDR3 bases: TGTGCCAGCAGCTTCCTAGCGGGAGGGCCAAATGAGCAGTTCTTC. This gives the protein CASSFLAGGPNEQFF.

The chain has TRBV19 and TRBJ2-5, with a tentative D call TRBD1 (6 bases). Germline V gene data show CDR1 as LNHDA and CDR2 as SQIVND (reference sequence). V dropped 5 bases and J dropped 7 bases, with 17 bases sitting between them. The length of the CDR3 is 14 residues. The CDR3: CASSFGRGDVTQYF. Here the CDR3 DNA reads TGTGCCAGTAGTTTCGGCAGGGGAGATGTGACCCAGTACTTC.

The chain joins TRBV6-1 to TRBJ1-4; 7 bases fit TRBD1. The CDR3 has 16 residues. J was trimmed by 5 bases and V by 0 bases; bases with no gene match: 6. Germline V lookup: CDR1 MNHNS, CDR2 SASEGT. The CDR3 nucleotides are TGTGCCAGCAGTGAAGCCTGGCAGGGACAGAATGAAAAACTGTTTTTT. This gives the protein CASSEAWQGQNEKLFF.

The chain employs TRBV5-6 and TRBJ2-1, with 8 bases that match TRBD2. Germline trimming cut 0 bases from V and 12 bases from J; bases unmatched to any gene: 11. The CDR3 loop spans 15 amino acids. Germline V gene data show CDR1 as SGHDT and CDR2 as YYEEEE. Written as DNA, the CDR3 is TGTGCCAGCAGCTTGGAGGGACTAGAGATTCTAGGGCAGTTCTTC. This codes for CASSLEGLEILGQFF.

The V gene is TRBV19, the J gene TRBJ2-5; maybe TRBD2 (6 bases). V dropped 4 bases and J dropped 5 bases, with 11 bases sitting between them. The CDR3 contains 13 residues. Per germline, CDR1 LNHDA and CDR2 SQIVND (reference sequence). In DNA, the CDR3 is TGTGCCAGTAGTACGACTAGGTGGGAGACCCAGTACTTC. Its translation is CASSTTRWETQYF.

The V call is TRBV27, the J call TRBJ2-7; D is undetermined. The germline V gene has CDR1 MNHEY and CDR2 SMNVEV (reference sequence). The CDR3 has 15 residues. V was clipped by 2 bases and J by 6 bases, with 17 bases between them. CDR3 protein: CASSLGPQELSEQYF. CDR3 sequence (DNA): TGTGCCAGCAGTTTAGGTCCTCAGGAATTAAGCGAGCAGTACTTC.

The rearrangement joins TRBV7-9 to TRBJ2-7, with a tentative D call TRBD1 (6 bases). Trimming removed 1 base from V and 3 bases from J, with 22 bases in between. There are 18 residues in the CDR3. Germline V lookup: CDR1 SEHNR, CDR2 FQNEAQ (reference sequence). CDR3 coding DNA: TGTGCCAGCAGCTTAGACGGAGGCAGGGGAAAAATCCTCTACGAGCAGTACTTC. Protein: CASSLDGGRGKILYEQYF. Filled out from reference TRBV7-9 and TRBJ2-7, the complete variable domain reads DTGVSQNPRHKITKRGQNVTFRCDPISEHNRLYWYRQTLGQGPEFLTYFQNEAQLEKSRLLSDRFSAERPKGSFSTLEIQRTEQGDSAMYLCASSLDGGRGKILYEQYFGPGTRLTVT.

The chain has TRBV19 and TRBJ2-7; 7 nucleotides agree with TRBD1. Looked up from germline, CDR1 is LNHDA and CDR2 is SQIVND (reference sequence). The CDR3 contains 16 residues. The ends lost 5 bases at V and 3 bases at J; junction bases unmatched: 13. The CDR3 region is CASSPPEGQSNYEQYF. CDR3 in DNA: TGTGCCAGTAGTCCTCCCGAGGGACAGTCGAACTACGAGCAGTACTTC.

The chain combines TRBV18 with TRBJ2-1; 8 nucleotides match TRBD2. V dropped 3 bases and J dropped 6; count of bases not matched to a gene: 4. The length of the CDR3 is 14 residues. Germline CDR1 is KGHSH and CDR2 is LQKENI. CDR3 nucleotide sequence: TGTGCCAGCTCACCCCCGAGCGGGAGCAATGAGCAGTTCTTC. This encodes CASSPPSGSNEQFF.

CDR3 coding DNA: TGTGCCGGTAGACAGGGTCGGGCCGGGGAGCTGTTTTTT. It yields the protein CAGRQGRAGELFF. V is TRBV2 and J is TRBJ2-2; 7 nucleotides line up with TRBD1. Germline loops: CDR1 SNHLY, CDR2 FYNNEI. V lost 11 bases and J lost 6; bases outside the gene matches: 9. This CDR3 comprises 13 residues. The full variable domain, in which reference TRBV2 and TRBJ2-2 provide the parts outside the CDR3, is EPEVTQTPSHQVTQMGQEVILRCVPISNHLYFYWYRQILGQKVEFLVSFYNNEISEKSEIFDDQFSVERPDGSNFTLKIRSTKLEDSAMYFCAGRQGRAGELFFGEGSRLTVL.

The gene calls are TRBV7-2 and TRBJ2-1; 10 bases agree with TRBD2. The CDR3 spans 15 residues. After removal of 4 bases from V and 8 bases from J, the junction contained 8 bases not matched to a gene. CDR1 is SGHTA and CDR2 is FQGNSA in the germline V gene. This CDR3 is CASSSSGSRYYEQFF. As DNA, the CDR3 is TGTGCCAGCAGCTCTAGCGGGAGCCGATATTATGAGCAGTTCTTC.

The count of this clone is one. The DNA for the CDR3 is TGTGCCAGTCCAGGGTTCTATTACAATGAGCAGTTCTTC. Protein product: CASPGFYYNEQFF. The J gene is TRBJ2-1, the V gene TRBV6-5, with D possibly matching TRBD1 (5 bases). The CDR3 is 13 residues long. Per germline, CDR1 MNHEY and CDR2 SVGAGI. The ends were cut back, 9 bases at V and 4 bases at J, with 13 bases in the middle.

The CDR3 sequence is CASKDAGDTQYF. The CDR3 DNA is TGTGCCAGCAAAGATGCCGGAGATACGCAGTATTTT. The chain couples TRBV25-1 to TRBJ2-3; D remains unclear. This CDR3 spans 12 amino acids. Trimming took 7 bases from V and 5 from J, leaving 10 bases between them. Germline CDR1 MGHDK, CDR2 SYGVNS.

This chain uses TRBV9 with TRBJ2-3; TRBD2 aligns across 14 bases. Germline loops: CDR1 SGDLS, CDR2 YYNGEE. This CDR3 has 19 residues. J was trimmed by 2 bases and V by 3 bases; bases with no gene match: 11. The CDR3 DNA follows: TGTGCCAGCAGCGGGAAGACTAGCGGGGGGGCCGGGGTCACAGATACGCAGTATTTT. Protein sequence: CASSGKTSGGAGVTDTQYF. Full variable domain (remainder filled in from reference TRBV9 and TRBJ2-3): DSGVTQTPKHLITATGQRVTLRCSPRSGDLSVYWYQQSLDQGLQFLIQYYNGEERAKGNILERFSAQQFPDLHSELNLSSLELGDSALYFCASSGKTSGGAGVTDTQYFGPGTRLTVL.

The V and J genes are TRBV27 and TRBJ2-7; 7 bases fit TRBD2. With 6 bases clipped from V and 2 bases from J, the junction kept 4 bases outside the gene matches. CDR1 and CDR2 from the germline V gene are MNHEY and SMNVEV (reference sequence). The CDR3 covers 13 residues. CDR3 amino acids: CASSPGGTYEQYF. In nucleotides, the CDR3 is TGTGCCAGCAGCCCGGGGGGTACCTACGAGCAGTACTTC.

The gene calls are TRBV7-2 and TRBJ2-7, with D possibly TRBD2 on 5 matching bases. V was cut by 4 bases and J by 2 bases, with 12 bases left in between. This CDR3 contains 14 residues. Looked up from germline, CDR1 is SGHTA and CDR2 is FQGNSA. The CDR3 here is CASSYPGNPYEQYF. The CDR3 DNA reads as TGTGCCAGCAGCTACCCCGGGAATCCCTACGAGCAGTACTTC.

The V call is TRBV5-8, the J call TRBJ2-3, with 8 bases aligning to TRBD2. Looked up from germline, CDR1 is SGHTS and CDR2 is YDEGEE. Germline trimming cut 5 bases from V and 5 bases from J; bases unmatched to any gene: 13. CDR3 length equals 16 residues. The CDR3: CASSYTGTRVLDTQYF. In DNA form, the CDR3 reads TGTGCCAGCAGTTATACCGGGACTAGAGTCTTAGATACGCAGTATTTT. Full variable domain (rest looked up from reference TRBV5-8 and TRBJ2-3): EAGVTQSPTHLIKTRGQQATLRCSPISGHTSVYWYQQALGLGLQFLLWYDEGEERNRGNFPPRFSGRQFPNYSSELNVNALELEDSALYLCASSYTGTRVLDTQYFGPGTRLTVL.

This rearrangement joins TRBV7-6 to TRBJ2-4, with D possibly TRBD1 on 5 matching bases. Germline values: CDR1 SGHVS, CDR2 FNYEAQ. V gave up 5 bases and J gave up 8 bases, with 13 bases separating them. The CDR3 extends over 13 amino acids. CDR3 nucleotide sequence: TGTGCCAGCAGCCCCGAGATAGGGGACATTCAGTACTTC. Its protein is CASSPEIGDIQYF.